This T cell receptor (beta chain) stems from a study of blood T cell repertoires in COVID-19. The assay was immunoSEQ multiplex PCR, and TCRdb's table has in-frame clones only and misses some. In the table there are 83,000 or so clones, roughly 78% of which are singletons. Specimen: peripheral blood. This clonotype originated in a human donor in a cohort sampled during active COVID-19.

The CDR3 DNA sequence: TGTGCCAGCAGTGATTGGCAGGGAAGAGAGACCCAGTACTTC. This translates into CASSDWQGRETQYF. The chain employs TRBV6-1 and TRBJ2-5; a possible D gene is TRBD1 (5 bases). Trimming cost V 3 bases and J 4 bases, with 12 bases left between them. CDR3 length: 14 amino acids. Germline V CDR1 and CDR2: MNHNS, SASEGT.